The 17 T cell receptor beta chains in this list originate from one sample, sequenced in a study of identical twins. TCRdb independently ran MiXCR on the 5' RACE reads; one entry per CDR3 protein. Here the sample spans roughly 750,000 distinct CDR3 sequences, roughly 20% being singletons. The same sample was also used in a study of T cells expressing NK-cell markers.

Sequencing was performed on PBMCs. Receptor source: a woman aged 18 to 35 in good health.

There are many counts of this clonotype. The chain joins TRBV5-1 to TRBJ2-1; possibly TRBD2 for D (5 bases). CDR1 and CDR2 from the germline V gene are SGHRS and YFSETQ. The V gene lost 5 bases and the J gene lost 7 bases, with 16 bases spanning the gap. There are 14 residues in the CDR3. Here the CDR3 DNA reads TGCGCCAGCAGATCGGACTTCTGGGCGAATGAGCAGTTCTTC. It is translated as CASRSDFWANEQFF.

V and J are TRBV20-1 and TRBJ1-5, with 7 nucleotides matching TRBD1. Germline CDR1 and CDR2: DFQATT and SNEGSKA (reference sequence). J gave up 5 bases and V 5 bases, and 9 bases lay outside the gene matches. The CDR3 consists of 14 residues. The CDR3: CSALQGRRDQPQHF. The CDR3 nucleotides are TGCAGTGCTTTACAGGGGAGGAGGGATCAGCCCCAGCATTTT.

CDR3 protein: CSSRELLGIDEQFF. The CDR3 coding sequence is TGCAGTTCAAGGGAACTACTGGGAATCGATGAGCAGTTCTTC. The chain employs TRBV20-1 and TRBJ2-1; D is unresolved. CDR1 DFQATT and CDR2 SNEGSKA come from the germline V gene (reference sequence). Trimming removed 8 bases at V and 8 bases at J, with 22 bases between. The CDR3 extends over 14 amino acids.

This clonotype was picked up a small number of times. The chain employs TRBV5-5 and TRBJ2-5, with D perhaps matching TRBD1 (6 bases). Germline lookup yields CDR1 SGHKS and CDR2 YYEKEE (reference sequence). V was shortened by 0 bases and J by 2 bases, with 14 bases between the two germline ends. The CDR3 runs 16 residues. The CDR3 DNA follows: TGTGCCAGCAGCTTGGCTGGGGACACCCAACAAGAGACCCAGTACTTC. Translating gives CASSLAGDTQQETQYF.

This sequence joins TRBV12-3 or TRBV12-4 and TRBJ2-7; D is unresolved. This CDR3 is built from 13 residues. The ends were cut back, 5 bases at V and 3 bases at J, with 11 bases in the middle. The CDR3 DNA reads TGTGCCAGCAGTGGGCAAGAAAACTACGAGCAGTACTTC. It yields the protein CASSGQENYEQYF.

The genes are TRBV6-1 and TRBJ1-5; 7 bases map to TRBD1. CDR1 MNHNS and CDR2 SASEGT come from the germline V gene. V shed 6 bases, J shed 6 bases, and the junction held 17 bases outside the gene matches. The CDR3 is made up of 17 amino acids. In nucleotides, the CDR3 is TGTGCCAGCAGCCCCGCAGGGGGAGCAGGATACGGTCAGCCCCAGCATTTT. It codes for CASSPAGGAGYGQPQHF.

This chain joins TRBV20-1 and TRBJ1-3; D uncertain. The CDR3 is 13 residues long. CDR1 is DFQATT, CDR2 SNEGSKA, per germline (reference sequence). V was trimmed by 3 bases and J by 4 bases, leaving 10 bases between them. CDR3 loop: CSASYPAGNTIYF. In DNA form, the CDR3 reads TGCAGTGCTAGTTACCCAGCAGGAAACACCATATATTTT.

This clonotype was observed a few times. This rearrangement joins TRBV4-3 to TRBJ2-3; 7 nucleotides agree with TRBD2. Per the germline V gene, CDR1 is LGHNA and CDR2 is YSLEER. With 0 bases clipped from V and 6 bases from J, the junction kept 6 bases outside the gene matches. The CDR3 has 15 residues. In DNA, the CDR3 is TGCGCCAGCAGCCAAGATCGGGGAGGGTGGGATACGCAGTATTTT. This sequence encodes CASSQDRGGWDTQYF.

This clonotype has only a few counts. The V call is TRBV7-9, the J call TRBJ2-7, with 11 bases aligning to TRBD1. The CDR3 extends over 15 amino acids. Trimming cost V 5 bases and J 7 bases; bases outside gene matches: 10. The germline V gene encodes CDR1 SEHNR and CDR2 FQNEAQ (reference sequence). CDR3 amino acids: CASSPWTGGLGEQYF. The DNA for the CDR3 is TGTGCCAGCAGCCCCTGGACAGGGGGCTTAGGGGAGCAGTACTTC.

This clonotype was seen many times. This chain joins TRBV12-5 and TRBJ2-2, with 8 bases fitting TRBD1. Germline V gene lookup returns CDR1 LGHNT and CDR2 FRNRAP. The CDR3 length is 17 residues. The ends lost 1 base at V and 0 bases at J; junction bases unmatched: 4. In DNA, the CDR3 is TGTGCTAGTGGTTTGGCTCAGGGGGCGGCGAACACCGGGGAGCTGTTTTTT. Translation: CASGLAQGAANTGELFF. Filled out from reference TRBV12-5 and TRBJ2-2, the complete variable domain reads DARVTQTPRHKVTEMGQEVTMRCQPILGHNTVFWYRQTMMQGLELLAYFRNRAPLDDSGMPKDRFSAEMPDATLATLKIQPSEPRDSAVYFCASGLAQGAANTGELFFGEGSRLTVL.

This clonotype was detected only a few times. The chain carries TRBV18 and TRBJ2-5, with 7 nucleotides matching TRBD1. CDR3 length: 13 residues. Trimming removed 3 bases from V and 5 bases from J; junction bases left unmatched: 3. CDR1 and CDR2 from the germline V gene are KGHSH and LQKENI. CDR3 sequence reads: CASSPQGEETQYF. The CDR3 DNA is TGTGCCAGCTCACCGCAGGGGGAGGAGACCCAGTACTTC.

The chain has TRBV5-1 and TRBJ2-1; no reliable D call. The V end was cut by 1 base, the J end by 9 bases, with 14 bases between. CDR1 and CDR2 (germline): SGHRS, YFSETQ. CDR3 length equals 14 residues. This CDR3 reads CASSLFGLGGEQFF. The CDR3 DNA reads TGCGCCAGCAGCTTGTTCGGTCTGGGTGGTGAGCAGTTCTTC. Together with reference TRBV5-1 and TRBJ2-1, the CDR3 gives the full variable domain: KAGVTQTPRYLIKTRGQQVTLSCSPISGHRSVSWYQQTPGQGLQFLFEYFSETQRNKGNFPGRFSGRQFSNSRSEMNVSTLELGDSALYLCASSLFGLGGEQFFGPGTRLTVL.

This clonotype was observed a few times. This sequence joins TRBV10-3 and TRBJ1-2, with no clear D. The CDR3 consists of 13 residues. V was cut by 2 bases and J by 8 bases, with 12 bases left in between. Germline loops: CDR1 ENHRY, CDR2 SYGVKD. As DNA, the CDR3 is TGTGCCATCAGTGAGCACGGAACATGGGGCTACACCTTC. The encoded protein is CAISEHGTWGYTF.

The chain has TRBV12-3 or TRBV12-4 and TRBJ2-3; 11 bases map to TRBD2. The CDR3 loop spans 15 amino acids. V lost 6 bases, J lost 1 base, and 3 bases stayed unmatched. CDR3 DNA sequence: TGTGCCAGCAGGTCTAGCGGGGGGCGCACAGATACGCAGTATTTT. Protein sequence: CASRSSGGRTDTQYF.

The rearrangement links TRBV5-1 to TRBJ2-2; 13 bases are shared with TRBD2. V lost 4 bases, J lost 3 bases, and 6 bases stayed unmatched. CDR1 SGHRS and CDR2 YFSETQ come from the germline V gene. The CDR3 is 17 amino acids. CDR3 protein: CASSRRLAGGYTGELFF. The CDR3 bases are TGCGCCAGCAGCCGGAGACTAGCGGGGGGATACACCGGGGAGCTGTTTTTT.

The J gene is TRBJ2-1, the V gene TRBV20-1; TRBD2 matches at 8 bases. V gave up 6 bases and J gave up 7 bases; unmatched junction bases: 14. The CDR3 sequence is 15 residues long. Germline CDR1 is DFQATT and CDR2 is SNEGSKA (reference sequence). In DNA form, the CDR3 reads TGCAGTGCCCCCCGGGGGGGCGGAGGGGAGAATGAGCAGTTCTTC. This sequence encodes CSAPRGGGGENEQFF.

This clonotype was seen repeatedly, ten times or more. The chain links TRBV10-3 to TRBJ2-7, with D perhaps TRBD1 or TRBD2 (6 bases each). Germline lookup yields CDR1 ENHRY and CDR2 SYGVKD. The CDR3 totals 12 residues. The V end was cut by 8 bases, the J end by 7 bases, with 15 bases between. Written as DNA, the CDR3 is TGTGCCATCGGAGGGACATTAGTAGAGCAGTACTTC. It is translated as CAIGGTLVEQYF.